This T cell receptor beta chain comes out of a study of OX40 agonist ivuxolimab in advanced cancers. Study in general: The patients received ivuxolimab by intravenous route every 2 weeks at 0.01 to 10 mg/kg.

V shed 2 bases and J shed 1 base, with 5 bases lying between them. This CDR3 is 13 amino acids long. In germline, CDR1 is MNHEY, CDR2 SMNVEV (reference sequence). Assay: immunoSEQ multiplex PCR; the TCRdb copy retains only in-frame clones and omits some. The sample consists of 90,000 to 120,000 clones, approximately 90% of them appearing once. Details on this clone: Its antigen is currently unknown.

Regarding the study as a whole: Clones of CD4+ and CD8+ blood T cells grew by week 6 at doses of 0.1 to 3.0 mg/kg. Partial responders at 0.1-3.0 mg/kg showed near-lowest clonal expansion.

The specimen was CD4+ or CD8+ T cells sorted from blood, collected in a trial of the OX40 agonist ivuxolimab. The chain links TRBV27 to TRBJ2-5, with unresolved D. The source is an adult with an advanced solid tumor such as melanoma, head and neck, liver or kidney cancer. The CDR3 sequence is CASSLSLQETQYF. Here the CDR3 DNA reads TGTGCCAGCAGTTTAAGTCTCCAAGAGACCCAGTACTTC.